What follows describes a single T cell receptor (beta chain). A single count supports this clone. Its antigen is not yet known. No base quality values were provided; no much bigger clone lies one nucleotide off. The record originates from a study of T cell changes during pregnancy in multiple sclerosis (dated by TCRdb to about 2019). Context from the whole study: The study examined how the T cell repertoire changed over the course of pregnancy in women with multiple sclerosis.

Via the germline V gene, CDR1 is SGHAT and CDR2 FQNNGV. Trimming takes 6 bases off V and 4 bases off J; junction bases not matched to a gene: 8. Including cysteine and phenylalanine, the CDR3 has 15 amino acids. The entry retains the CDR3 DNA only, 45 bases that are in frame from base 1. Library preparation employed the immunoSEQ multiplex PCR assay. In its TCRdb copy, this immuneACCESS table keeps in-frame sequences only and misses some clones. Where compared with another copy, unresolved V genes explain less than half of these, and the others have no known cause. Present in this sample are 80,000 to 100,000 clones, over 75% of which were seen just once. The biggest ten clones account for about 0.75% of the sample.

The source is a female donor in good health, enrolled as a control in a pregnancy study. Sample: peripheral blood, taken in the second trimester of pregnancy. The chain couples TRBV11-2 to TRBJ1-4; 7 bases in the middle match TRBD1. Here is the DNA: TGTGCCAGCAGTCCAGAAGGACAGGTTAATGAAAAACTGTTTTTT. The encoded protein is CASSPEGQVNEKLFF.